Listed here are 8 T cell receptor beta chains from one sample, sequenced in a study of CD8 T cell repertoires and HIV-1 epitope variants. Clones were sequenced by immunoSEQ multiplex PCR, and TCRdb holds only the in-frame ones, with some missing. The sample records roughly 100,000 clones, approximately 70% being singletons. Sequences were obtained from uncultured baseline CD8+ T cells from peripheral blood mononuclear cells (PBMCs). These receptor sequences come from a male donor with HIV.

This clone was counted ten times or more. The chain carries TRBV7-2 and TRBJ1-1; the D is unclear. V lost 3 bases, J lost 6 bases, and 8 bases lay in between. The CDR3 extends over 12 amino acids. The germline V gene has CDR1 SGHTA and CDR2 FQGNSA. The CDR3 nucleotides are TGTGCCAGCAGCTTGGGTAACCCTGAAGCTTTCTTT. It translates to CASSLGNPEAFF.

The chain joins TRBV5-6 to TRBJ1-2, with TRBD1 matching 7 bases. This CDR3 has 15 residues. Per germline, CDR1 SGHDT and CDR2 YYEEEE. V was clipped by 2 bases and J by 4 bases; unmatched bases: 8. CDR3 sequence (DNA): TGTGCCAGCAGCTTTCTGGCAGGGGGTATCTATGGCTACACCTTC. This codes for CASSFLAGGIYGYTF.

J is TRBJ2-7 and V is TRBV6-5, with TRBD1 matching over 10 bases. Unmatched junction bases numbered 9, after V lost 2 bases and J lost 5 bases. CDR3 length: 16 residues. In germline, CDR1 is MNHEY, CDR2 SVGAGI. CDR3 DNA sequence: TGTGCCAGCAGTTACCTCGCCGGGACAGGGGAGCACGAGCAGTACTTC. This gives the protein CASSYLAGTGEHEQYF.

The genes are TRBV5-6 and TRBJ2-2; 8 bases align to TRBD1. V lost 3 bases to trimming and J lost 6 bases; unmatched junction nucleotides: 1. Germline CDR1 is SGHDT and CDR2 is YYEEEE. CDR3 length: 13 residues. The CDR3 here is CASSSQGAGELFF. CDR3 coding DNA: TGTGCCAGCAGCTCACAGGGGGCCGGGGAGCTGTTTTTT.

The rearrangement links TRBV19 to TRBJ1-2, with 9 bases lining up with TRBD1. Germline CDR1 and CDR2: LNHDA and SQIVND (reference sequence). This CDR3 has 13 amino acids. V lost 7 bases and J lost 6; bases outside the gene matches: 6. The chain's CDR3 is CASTGTGRDGYTF. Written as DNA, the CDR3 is TGTGCCAGTACCGGGACAGGGCGCGATGGCTACACCTTC. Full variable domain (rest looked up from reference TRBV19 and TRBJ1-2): DGGITQSPKYLFRKEGQNVTLSCEQNLNHDAMYWYRQDPGQGLRLIYYSQIVNDFQKGDIAEGYSVSREKKESFPLTVTSAQKNPTAFYLCASTGTGRDGYTFGSGTRLTVV.

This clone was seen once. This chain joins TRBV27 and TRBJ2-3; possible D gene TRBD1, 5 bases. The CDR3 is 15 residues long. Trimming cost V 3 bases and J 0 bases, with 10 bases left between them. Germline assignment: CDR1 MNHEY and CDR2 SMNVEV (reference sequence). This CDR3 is CASSLSRVSTDTQYF. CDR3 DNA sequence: TGTGCCAGCAGTTTGAGCAGGGTTAGCACAGATACGCAGTATTTT.

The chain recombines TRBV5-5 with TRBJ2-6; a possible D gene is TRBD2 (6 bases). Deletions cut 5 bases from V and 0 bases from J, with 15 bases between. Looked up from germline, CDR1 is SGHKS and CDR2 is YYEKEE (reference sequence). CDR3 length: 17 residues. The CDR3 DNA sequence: TGTGCCAGCAGTCTTTTAGCGGAGAGCTCTGGGGCCAACGTCCTGACTTTC. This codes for CASSLLAESSGANVLTF.

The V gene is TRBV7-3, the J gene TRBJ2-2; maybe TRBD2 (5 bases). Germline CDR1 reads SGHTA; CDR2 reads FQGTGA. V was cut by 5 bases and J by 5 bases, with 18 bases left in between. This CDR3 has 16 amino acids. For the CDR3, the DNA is TGTGCCAGCAGCGTAGACCCCGGGATAGGGACCGGGGAGCTGTTTTTT. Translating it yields CASSVDPGIGTGELFF.